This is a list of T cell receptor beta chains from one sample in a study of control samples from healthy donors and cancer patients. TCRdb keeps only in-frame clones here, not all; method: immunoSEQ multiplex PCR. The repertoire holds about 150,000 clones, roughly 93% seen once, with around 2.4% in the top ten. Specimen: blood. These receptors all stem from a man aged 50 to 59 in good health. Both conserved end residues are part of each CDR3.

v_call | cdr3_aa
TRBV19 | CASSITRSTLEKLFF
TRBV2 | CASIVDSSEAFF
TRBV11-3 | CASSLEGGSEAFF
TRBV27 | CASSPGQGRGSTEAFF
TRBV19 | CASSIDHRGPYEQYF
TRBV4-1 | CASSPRDGYNQPQHF
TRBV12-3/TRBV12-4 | CASSLNREETQYF
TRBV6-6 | CASSPTAGTGHEQYF
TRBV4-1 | CASSQLRTGASPLHF
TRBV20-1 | CSVYLRGGYTF
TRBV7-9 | CASSLGAGQIYGYTF
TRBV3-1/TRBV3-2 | CASSHTASRWRQNTGELFF
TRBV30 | CAYLPGLNSGNTIYF
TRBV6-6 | CASFPGKVYGTEAFF
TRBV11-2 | CASSLGRHSGNTIYF
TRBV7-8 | CASSRGGGARHNSPLHF
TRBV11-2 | CASSPYNEQFF
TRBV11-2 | CASSPSDTQYF
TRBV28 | CASSLGGVNEKLFF
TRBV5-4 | CASSLGTSTASEQYF
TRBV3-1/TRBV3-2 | CASSPRGGEQFF
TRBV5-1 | CASSASGSQETQYF
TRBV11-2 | CASSPGGAGGRLQFF
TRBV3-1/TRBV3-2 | CASSQAQRANTEAFF
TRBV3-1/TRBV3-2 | CASSPSGWDRFGGYTF
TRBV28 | CASSLGVNYGYTF
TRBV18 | CASSPGGRYGELFF
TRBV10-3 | CAISGGTSTDTQYF
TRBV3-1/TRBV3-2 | CASSQSMRDEQYF
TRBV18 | CASSPGTSGSQRQFF
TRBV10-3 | CAISDFGGRAPDTQYF
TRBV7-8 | CASSLFEGLGEQYF
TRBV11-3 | CASSSGTSGRVGDTQYF
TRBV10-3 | CAISGMVNTEAFF
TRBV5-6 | CASSYMIGRVRNQPQHF
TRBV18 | CASSPPSQGRTDTQYF
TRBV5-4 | CASSLWAGDDEQFF
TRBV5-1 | CASNHPGQGSPEQYF
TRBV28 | CASSLGNYEQYF
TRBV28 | CASSRTRGQGQNIQYF
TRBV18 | CASSPDRGGEQYF
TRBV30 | CAWSPDLGETQYF
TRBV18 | CASSPRDTEAFF
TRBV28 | CASSLGAPSGPQFF